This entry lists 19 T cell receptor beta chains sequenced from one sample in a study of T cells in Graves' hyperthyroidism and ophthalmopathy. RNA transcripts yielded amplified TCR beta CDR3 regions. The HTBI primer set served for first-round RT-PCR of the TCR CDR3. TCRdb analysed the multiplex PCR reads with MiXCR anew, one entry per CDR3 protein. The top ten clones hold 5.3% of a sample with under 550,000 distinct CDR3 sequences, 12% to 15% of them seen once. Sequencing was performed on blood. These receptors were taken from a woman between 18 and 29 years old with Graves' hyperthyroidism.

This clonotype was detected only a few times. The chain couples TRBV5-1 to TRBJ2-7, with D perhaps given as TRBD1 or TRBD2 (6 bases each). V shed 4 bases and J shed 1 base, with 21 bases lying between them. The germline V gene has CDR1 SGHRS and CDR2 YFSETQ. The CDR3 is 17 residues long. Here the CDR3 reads CASSPLGGGTSSYEQYF. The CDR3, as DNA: TGCGCCAGCAGCCCGCTGGGGGGCGGGACTTCATCCTACGAGCAGTACTTC.

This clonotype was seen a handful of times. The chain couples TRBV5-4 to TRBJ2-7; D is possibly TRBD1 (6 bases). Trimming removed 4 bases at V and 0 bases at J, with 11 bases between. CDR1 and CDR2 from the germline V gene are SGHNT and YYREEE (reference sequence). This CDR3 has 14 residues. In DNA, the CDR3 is TGTGCCAGCAGCCGCCGGGACATCTCCTACGAGCAGTACTTC. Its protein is CASSRRDISYEQYF.

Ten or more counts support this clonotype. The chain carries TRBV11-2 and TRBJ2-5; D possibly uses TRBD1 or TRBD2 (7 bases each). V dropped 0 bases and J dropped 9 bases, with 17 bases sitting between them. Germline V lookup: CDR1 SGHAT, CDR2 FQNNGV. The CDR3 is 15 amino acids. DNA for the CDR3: TGTGCCAGCAGCTTAGATAACCCGGGGAGGGGGCCCCAGTACTTC. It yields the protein CASSLDNPGRGPQYF.

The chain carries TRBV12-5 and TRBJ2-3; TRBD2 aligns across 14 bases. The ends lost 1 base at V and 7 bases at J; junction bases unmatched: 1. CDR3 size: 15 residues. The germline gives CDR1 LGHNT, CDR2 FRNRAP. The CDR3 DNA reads TGTGCTAGTGGTTTGGGGACTAGCGGGAGGAATACGCAGTATTTT. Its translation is CASGLGTSGRNTQYF.

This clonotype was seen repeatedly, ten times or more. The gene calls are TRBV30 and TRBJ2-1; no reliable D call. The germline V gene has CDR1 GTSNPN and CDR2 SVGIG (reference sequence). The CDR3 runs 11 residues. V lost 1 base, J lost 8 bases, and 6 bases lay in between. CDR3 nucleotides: TGTGCCTGGAGTGGTGGGTATGAGCAGTTCTTC. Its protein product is CAWSGGYEQFF.

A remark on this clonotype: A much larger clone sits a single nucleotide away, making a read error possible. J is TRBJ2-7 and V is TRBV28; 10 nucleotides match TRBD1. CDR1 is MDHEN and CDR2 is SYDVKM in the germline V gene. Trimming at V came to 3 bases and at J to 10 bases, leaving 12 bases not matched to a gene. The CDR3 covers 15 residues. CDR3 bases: TGTGCCAGCAGTTTGGCCGGGACAGGGGTCGAGGATCAGTACTTC. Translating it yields CASSLAGTGVEDQYF.

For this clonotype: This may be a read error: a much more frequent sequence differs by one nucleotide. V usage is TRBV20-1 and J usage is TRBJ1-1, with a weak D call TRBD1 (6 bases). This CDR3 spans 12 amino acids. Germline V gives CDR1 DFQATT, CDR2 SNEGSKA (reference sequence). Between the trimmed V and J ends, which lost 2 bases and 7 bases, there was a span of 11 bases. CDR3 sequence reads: CSARRGSFEAFF. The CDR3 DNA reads TGCAGTGCTAGAAGGGGGTCTTTTGAAGCTTTCTTT.

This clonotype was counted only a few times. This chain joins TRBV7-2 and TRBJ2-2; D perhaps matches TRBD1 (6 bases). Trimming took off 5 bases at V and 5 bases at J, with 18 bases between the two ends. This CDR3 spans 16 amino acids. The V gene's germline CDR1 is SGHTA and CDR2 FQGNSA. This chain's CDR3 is CASSPRWGRGTGELFF. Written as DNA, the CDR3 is TGTGCCAGCAGCCCCCGGTGGGGCAGGGGAACCGGGGAGCTGTTTTTT.

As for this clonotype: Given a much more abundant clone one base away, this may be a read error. For the CDR3, the DNA is TGTGCCAGCTCACCACGGGGACAGCTAATCTACGAGCAGTACTTC. Its translation: CASSPRGQLIYEQYF. This chain links TRBV18 with TRBJ2-7; TRBD1 matches 7 bases. The J segment lost 3 bases and the V segment lost 1 base, leaving 6 bases of the junction unmatched. Germline loops: CDR1 KGHSH, CDR2 LQKENI. The length of the CDR3 is 15 residues. Variable domain in full (rest from reference TRBV18 and TRBJ2-7): NAGVMQNPRHLVRRRGQEARLRCSPMKGHSHVYWYRQLPEEGLKFMVYLQKENIIDESGMPKERFSAEFPKEGPSILRIQQVVRGDSAAYFCASSPRGQLIYEQYFGPGTRLTVT.

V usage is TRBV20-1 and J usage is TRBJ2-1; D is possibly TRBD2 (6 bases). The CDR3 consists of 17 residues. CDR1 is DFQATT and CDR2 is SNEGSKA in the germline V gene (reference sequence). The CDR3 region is CSIPLGRLEDKDNEQFF. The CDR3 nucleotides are TGCAGCATTCCGCTGGGGAGGCTCGAGGATAAGGACAATGAGCAGTTCTTC.

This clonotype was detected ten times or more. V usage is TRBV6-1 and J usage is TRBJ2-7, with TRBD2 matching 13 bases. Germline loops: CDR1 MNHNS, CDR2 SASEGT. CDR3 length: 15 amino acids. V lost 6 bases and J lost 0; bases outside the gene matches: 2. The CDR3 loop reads CASRGLAGSSYEQYF. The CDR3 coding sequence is TGTGCCAGCAGGGGACTAGCGGGGTCCTCCTACGAGCAGTACTTC.

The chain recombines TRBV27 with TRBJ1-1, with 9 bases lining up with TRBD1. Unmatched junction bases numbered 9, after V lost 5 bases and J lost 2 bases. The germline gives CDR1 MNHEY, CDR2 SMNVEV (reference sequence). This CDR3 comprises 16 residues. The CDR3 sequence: CASSPVGTGRNTEAFF. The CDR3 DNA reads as TGTGCCAGCAGTCCCGTAGGGACAGGGAGAAACACTGAAGCTTTCTTT.

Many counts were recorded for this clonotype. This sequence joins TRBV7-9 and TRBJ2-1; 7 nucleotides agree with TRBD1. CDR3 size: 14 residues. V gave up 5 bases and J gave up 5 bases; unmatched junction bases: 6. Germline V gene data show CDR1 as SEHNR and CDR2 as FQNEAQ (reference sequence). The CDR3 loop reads CASSRGQLNNEQFF. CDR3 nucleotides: TGTGCCAGCAGCCGGGGACAGTTAAACAATGAGCAGTTCTTC. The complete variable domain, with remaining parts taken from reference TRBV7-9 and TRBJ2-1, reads DTGVSQNPRHKITKRGQNVTFRCDPISEHNRLYWYRQTLGQGPEFLTYFQNEAQLEKSRLLSDRFSAERPKGSFSTLEIQRTEQGDSAMYLCASSRGQLNNEQFFGPGTRLTVL.

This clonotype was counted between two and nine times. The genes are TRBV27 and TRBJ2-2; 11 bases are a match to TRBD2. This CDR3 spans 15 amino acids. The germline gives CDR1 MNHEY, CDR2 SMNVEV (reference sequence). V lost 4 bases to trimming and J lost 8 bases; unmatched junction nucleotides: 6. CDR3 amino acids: CASSSLAGVLGELFF. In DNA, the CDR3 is TGTGCCAGCAGTTCACTAGCGGGAGTGCTTGGGGAGCTGTTTTTT.

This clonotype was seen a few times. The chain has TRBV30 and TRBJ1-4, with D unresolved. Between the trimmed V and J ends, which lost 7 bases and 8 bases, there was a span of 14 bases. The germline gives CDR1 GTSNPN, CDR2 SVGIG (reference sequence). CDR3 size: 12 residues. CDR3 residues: CASGPTLEKLFF. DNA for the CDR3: TGTGCCTCGGGCCCTACGCTGGAAAAACTGTTTTTT.

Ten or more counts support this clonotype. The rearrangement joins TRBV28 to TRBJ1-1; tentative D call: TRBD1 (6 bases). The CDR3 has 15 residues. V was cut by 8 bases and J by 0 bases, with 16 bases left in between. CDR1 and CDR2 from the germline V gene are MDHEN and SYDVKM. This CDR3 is CASLTGTPMNTEAFF. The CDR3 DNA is TGTGCCAGCCTAACCGGGACACCAATGAACACTGAAGCTTTCTTT. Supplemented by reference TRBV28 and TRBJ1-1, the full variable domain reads DVKVTQSSRYLVKRTGEKVFLECVQDMDHENMFWYRQDPGLGLRLIYFSYDVKMKEKGDIPEGYSVSREKKERFSLILESASTNQTSMYLCASLTGTPMNTEAFFGQGTRLTVV.

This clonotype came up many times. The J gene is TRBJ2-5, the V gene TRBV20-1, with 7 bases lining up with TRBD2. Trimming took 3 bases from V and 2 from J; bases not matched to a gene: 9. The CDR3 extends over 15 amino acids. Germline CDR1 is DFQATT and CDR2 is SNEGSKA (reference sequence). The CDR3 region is CSASRSSGFQETQYF. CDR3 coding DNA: TGCAGTGCTAGTAGGTCTAGCGGATTTCAAGAGACCCAGTACTTC.

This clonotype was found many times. The CDR3 protein is CASSYWQVTGELFF. DNA of the CDR3: TGTGCCAGCAGTTACTGGCAAGTCACCGGGGAGCTGTTTTTT. The rearrangement links TRBV6-2 or TRBV6-3 to TRBJ2-2; no definite D call. The CDR3 is 14 amino acids. V dropped 1 base and J dropped 4 bases, with 7 bases sitting between them. CDR1 is MNHEY, CDR2 SVGEGT, per germline.

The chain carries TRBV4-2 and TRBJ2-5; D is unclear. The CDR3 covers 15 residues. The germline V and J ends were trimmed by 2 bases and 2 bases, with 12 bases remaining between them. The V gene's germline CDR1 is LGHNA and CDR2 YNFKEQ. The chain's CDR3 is CASSQRPDGQETQYF. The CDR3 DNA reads TGTGCCAGCAGCCAACGACCCGACGGGCAAGAGACCCAGTACTTC.